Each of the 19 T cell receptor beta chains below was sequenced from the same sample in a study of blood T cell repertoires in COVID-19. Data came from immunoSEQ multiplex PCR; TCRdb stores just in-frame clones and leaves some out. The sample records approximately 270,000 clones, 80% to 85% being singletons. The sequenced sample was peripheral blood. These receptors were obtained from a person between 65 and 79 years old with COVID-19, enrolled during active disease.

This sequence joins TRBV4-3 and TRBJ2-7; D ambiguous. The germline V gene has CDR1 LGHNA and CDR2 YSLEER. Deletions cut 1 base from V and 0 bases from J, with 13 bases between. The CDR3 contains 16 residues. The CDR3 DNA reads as TGCGCCAGCAGCCAAGGCCCAGGTAGAAGCTCCTACGAGCAGTACTTC. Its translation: CASSQGPGRSSYEQYF.

The CDR3 reads CASSSLRGGYGYTF. Here the CDR3 DNA reads TGTGCCAGCAGCTCGCTCCGAGGAGGCTATGGCTACACCTTC. The rearrangement links TRBV5-5 to TRBJ1-2; no definite D call. V lost 3 bases to trimming and J lost 4 bases, with 13 bases between them. The CDR3 length is 14 residues. Per germline, CDR1 SGHKS and CDR2 YYEKEE (reference sequence).

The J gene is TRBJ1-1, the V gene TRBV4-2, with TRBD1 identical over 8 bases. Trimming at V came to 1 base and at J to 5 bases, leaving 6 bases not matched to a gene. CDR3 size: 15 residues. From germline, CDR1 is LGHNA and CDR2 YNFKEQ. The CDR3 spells CASSQVQGAVTEAFF. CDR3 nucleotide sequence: TGTGCCAGCAGCCAAGTGCAGGGGGCTGTTACTGAAGCTTTCTTT.

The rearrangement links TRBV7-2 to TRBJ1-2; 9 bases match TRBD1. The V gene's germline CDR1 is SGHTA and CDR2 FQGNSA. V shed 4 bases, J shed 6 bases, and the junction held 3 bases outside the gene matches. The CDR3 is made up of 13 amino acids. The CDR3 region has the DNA TGTGCCAGCAGCTCGGACAGGGGCCATGGCTACACCTTC. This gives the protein CASSSDRGHGYTF.

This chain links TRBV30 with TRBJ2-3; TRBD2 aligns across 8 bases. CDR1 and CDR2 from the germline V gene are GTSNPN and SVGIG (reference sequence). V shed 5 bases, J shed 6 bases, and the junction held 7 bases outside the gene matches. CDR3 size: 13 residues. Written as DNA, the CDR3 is TGTGCCTGGCAAGCGGGAGACGCCGATACGCAGTATTTT. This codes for CAWQAGDADTQYF.

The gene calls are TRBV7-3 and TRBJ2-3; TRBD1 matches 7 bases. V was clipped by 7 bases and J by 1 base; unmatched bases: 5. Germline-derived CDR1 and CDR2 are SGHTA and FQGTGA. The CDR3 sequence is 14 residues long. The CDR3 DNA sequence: TGTGCCAGCAACACCGGACAGGGCACAGATACGCAGTATTTT. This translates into CASNTGQGTDTQYF.

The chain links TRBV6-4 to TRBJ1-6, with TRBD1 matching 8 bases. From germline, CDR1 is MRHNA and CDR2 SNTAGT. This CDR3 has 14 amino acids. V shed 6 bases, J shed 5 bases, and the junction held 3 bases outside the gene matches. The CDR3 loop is CASRGQADNSPLHF. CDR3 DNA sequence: TGTGCCAGCAGGGGACAGGCGGATAATTCACCCCTCCACTTT.

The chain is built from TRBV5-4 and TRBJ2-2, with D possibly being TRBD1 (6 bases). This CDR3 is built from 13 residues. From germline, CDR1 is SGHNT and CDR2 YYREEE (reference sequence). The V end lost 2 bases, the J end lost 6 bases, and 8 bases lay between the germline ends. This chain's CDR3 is CASSFGQPGELFF. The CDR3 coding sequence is TGTGCCAGCAGCTTCGGACAGCCCGGGGAGCTGTTTTTT.

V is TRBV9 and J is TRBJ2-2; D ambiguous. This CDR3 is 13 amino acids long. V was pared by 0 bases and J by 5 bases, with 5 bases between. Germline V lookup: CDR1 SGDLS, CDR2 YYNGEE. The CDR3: CASSVARTGELFF. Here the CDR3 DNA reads TGTGCCAGCAGCGTAGCGAGGACCGGGGAGCTGTTTTTT.

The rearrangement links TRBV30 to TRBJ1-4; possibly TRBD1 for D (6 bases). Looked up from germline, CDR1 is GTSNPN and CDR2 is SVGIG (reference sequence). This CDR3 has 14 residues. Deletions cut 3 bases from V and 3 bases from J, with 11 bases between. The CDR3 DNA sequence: TGTGCCTGGAGGCAGGGGAGTTCTAATGAAAAACTGTTTTTT. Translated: CAWRQGSSNEKLFF.

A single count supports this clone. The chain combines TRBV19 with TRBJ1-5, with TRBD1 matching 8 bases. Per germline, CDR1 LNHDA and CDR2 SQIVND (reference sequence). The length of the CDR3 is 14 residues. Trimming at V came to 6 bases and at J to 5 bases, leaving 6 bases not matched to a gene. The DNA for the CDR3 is TGTGCCAGTAGCAGAAACAGGGGGGATCAGCCCCAGCATTTT. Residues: CASSRNRGDQPQHF.

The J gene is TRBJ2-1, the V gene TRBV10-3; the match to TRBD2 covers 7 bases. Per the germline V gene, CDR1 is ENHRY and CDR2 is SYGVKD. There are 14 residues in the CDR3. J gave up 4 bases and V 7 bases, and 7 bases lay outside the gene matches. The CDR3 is CAINSLAEYNEQFF. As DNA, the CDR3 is TGTGCCATCAATAGCCTAGCGGAGTACAATGAGCAGTTCTTC.

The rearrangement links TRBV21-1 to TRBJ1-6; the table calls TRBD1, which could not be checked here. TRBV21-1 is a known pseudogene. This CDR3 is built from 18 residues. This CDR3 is CASSKWAWQGKNNSPLHF. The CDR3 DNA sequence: TGTGCCAGCAGCAAATGGGCGTGGCAGGGGAAGAATAATTCACCCCTCCACTTT.

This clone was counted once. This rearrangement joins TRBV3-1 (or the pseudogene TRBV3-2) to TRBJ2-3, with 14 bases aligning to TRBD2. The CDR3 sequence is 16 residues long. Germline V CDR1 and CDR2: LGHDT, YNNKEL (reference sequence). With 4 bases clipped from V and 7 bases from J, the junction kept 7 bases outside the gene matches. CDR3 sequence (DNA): TGTGCCAGCAGCCTGGGACTAGCGGGAGTCTCATATACGCAGTATTTT. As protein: CASSLGLAGVSYTQYF.

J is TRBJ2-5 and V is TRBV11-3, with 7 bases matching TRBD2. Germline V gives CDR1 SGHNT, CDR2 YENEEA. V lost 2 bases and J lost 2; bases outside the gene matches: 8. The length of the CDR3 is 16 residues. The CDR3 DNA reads TGTGCCAGCAGCTTAAGCGGGGAGATGGATCAAGAGACCCAGTACTTC. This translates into CASSLSGEMDQETQYF.

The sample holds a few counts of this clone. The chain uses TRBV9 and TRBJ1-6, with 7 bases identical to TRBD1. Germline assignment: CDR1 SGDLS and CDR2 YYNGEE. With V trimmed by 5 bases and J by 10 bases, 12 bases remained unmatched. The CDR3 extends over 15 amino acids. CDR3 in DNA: TGTGCCAGCAGTGCCCGAACCGGGACAGCCTCACCCCTCCACTTT. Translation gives CASSARTGTASPLHF.

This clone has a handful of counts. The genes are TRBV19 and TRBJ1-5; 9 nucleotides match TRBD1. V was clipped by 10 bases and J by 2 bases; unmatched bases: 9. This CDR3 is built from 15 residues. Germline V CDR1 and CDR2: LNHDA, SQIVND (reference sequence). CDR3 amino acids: CATTQDRGRNQPQHF. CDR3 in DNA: TGTGCCACCACCCAGGACAGGGGTCGCAATCAGCCCCAGCATTTT. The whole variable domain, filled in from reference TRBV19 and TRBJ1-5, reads DGGITQSPKYLFRKEGQNVTLSCEQNLNHDAMYWYRQDPGQGLRLIYYSQIVNDFQKGDIAEGYSVSREKKESFPLTVTSAQKNPTAFYLCATTQDRGRNQPQHFGDGTRLSIL.

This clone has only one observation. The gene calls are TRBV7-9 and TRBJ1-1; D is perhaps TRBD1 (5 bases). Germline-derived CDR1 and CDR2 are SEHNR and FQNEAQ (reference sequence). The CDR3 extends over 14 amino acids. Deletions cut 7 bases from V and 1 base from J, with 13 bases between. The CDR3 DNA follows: TGTGCCAGCACCCTCACAGGAACGAACACTGAAGCTTTCTTT. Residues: CASTLTGTNTEAFF.

For the CDR3, the DNA is TGTGCCAGCGAGTCAGACCAGGGGGTGGGCGGGGAGCTGTTTTTT. As protein: CASESDQGVGGELFF. V usage is TRBV28 and J usage is TRBJ2-2; the match to TRBD1 covers 7 bases. The CDR3 has 15 residues. V trimming: 8 bases; J trimming: 7 bases; junction bases outside the gene matches: 13. CDR1 is MDHEN, CDR2 SYDVKM, per germline.